The rows below give T cell receptor beta chains drawn from one sample of a study of T cell changes during pregnancy in multiple sclerosis. Profiling relied on immunoSEQ multiplex PCR, and the TCRdb table lists in-frame clones only, not all of them. Seen here are about 92,000 clones, 92% observed once, and the top ten hold about 1.5%. The sample in question was peripheral blood, obtained in the first trimester of pregnancy. These receptor sequences come from a female donor with multiple sclerosis, enrolled in a pregnancy study. Each CDR3 is given without its conserved first and last residue. Clone size is not always given. Where it is, it says once, few, many or a class for expanded clones.

cdr3_length	v_call	clone_size	j_call	cdr3_aa
13	TRBV6-1	-	TRBJ2-3	ASSDVWALADTQY
15	TRBV2	-	TRBJ1-2	ASSLNRGHLTNYGYT
11	TRBV5-6	-	TRBJ2-1	ASSLLGGNEQF
12	TRBV5-8	-	TRBJ1-2	ASSLMGGNYGYT
17	TRBV15	-	TRBJ2-7	ATSIGTGQGFLSSYEQY
16	TRBV5-5	few	TRBJ2-7	ASSLFGAGGPLSYEQY
13	TRBV10-3	-	TRBJ2-1	AISEVGVGDNEQF
12	TRBV5-1	-	TRBJ2-7	ASSFSGESYEQY
11	TRBV18	-	TRBJ1-1	ASSLQGSAEAF
12	TRBV5-1	-	TRBJ1-4	ASSEGQYNEKLF
10	TRBV27	-	TRBJ2-7	ASSGRGREQY
13	TRBV5-4	-	TRBJ2-2	ASGTGLPNTGELF
12	TRBV5-4	-	TRBJ1-1	ASSLEAGNTEAF
14	TRBV5-4	-	TRBJ2-7	ASSSPGAIPRYEQY
12	TRBV6-6	-	TRBJ1-2	ASSYSRDRDGYT
13	TRBV16	-	TRBJ1-5	ASSQSNRDTQPQH
11	TRBV28	-	TRBJ2-7	ASSKGGSYEQY
10	TRBV7-2	once	TRBJ2-7	ASSFSGYEQY
12	TRBV13	-	TRBJ2-7	ASSFTTFTGEQY
10	TRBV6-6	once	TRBJ2-2	ASTILGGELF
12	TRBV9	once	TRBJ1-2	ASSARGANYGYT
13	TRBV5-4	-	TRBJ2-5	ASSHLQGFEETQY
13	TRBV19	once	TRBJ2-1	ASSITSVTYNEQF
15	TRBV10-3	-	TRBJ2-2	ATATTGGERNTGELF
15	TRBV15	-	TRBJ2-4	ATSRAGSPRGGNIQY
12	TRBV7-2	-	TRBJ2-7	ASARGLAGYEQY
14	TRBV5-1	once	TRBJ2-1	ASSGGLAGDMNEQF
10	TRBV29-1	few	TRBJ2-5	SVVWEGETQY
12	TRBV10-1	-	TRBJ1-4	ASSPTDLRGKLF
14	TRBV4-1	-	TRBJ2-3	ASSQGPSSYTDTQY
13	TRBV6-1	-	TRBJ1-1	ASSPGSGFDTEAF
13	TRBV2	-	TRBJ2-2	ASSELAPGTGELF
11	TRBV28	-	TRBJ1-2	ASSWGQGRGYT
13	TRBV19	-	TRBJ1-1	ASSIEGGANTEAF
15	TRBV2	-	TRBJ1-1	ASSPPGRLRGNTEAF
12	TRBV30	once	TRBJ2-7	AWSGGTGLDEQY
11	TRBV27	-	TRBJ2-1	ASSFTREVEQF
13	TRBV27	-	TRBJ2-3	ASRTLSRGTDTQY
12	TRBV30	-	TRBJ2-7	AWSTPQQGTEQY
12	TRBV28	once	TRBJ1-1	ASSLTGRNTEAF
13	TRBV6-5	-	TRBJ1-2	ASSIRAARNYGYT
16	TRBV7-2	-	TRBJ2-2	ASSQRAGGPGNTGELF
13	TRBV19	-	TRBJ2-7	ASSIGTAPNYEQY
12	TRBV7-9	-	TRBJ1-2	ASSPPGANYGYT
12	TRBV21-1	-	TRBJ1-1	ASSKASGNTEAF